This entry lists 22 T cell receptor beta chains sequenced from one sample in a study of T cell responses to AZD1222 COVID-19 vaccine. Data came from immunoSEQ multiplex PCR; TCRdb stores just in-frame clones and leaves some out. The sample records fewer than 150,000 clones, over 80% being singletons. The material sequenced was peripheral blood, taken 28 days after the second AZD1222 dose. The receptor source for this set is an adult who received the AZD1222 COVID-19 vaccine.

The gene calls are TRBV18 and TRBJ2-5; no firm D call. CDR3 length equals 15 residues. CDR1 and CDR2 (germline): KGHSH, LQKENI. The V and J ends lost 0 bases and 1 base respectively, with 9 bases between them. The CDR3 region has the DNA TGTGCCAGCTCACCACCGGGTACAGTCCAAGAGACCCAGTACTTC. This encodes CASSPPGTVQETQYF.

The rearrangement uses TRBV24-1 and TRBJ1-5; TRBD1 matches 7 bases. Unmatched junction bases numbered 22, after V lost 1 base and J lost 2 bases. CDR3 length equals 22 residues. Germline loops: CDR1 KGHDR, CDR2 SFDVKD. Here the CDR3 reads CATSDLGSVPDRPRDGNQPQHF. In nucleotides, the CDR3 is TGTGCCACCAGTGATTTAGGGTCGGTCCCGGACAGGCCCCGGGATGGCAATCAGCCCCAGCATTTT.

The gene calls are TRBV5-1 and TRBJ2-6; D is perhaps TRBD1 or TRBD2 (5 bases each). The V gene lost 5 bases and the J gene lost 0 bases, with 6 bases spanning the gap. The CDR3 is made up of 14 amino acids. Germline lookup yields CDR1 SGHRS and CDR2 YFSETQ. The CDR3 sequence is CASSGGSGANVLTF. The CDR3 DNA is TGCGCCAGCAGTGGGGGCTCTGGGGCCAACGTCCTGACTTTC.

The chain recombines TRBV27 with TRBJ1-2; 9 bases are a match to TRBD1. V lost 5 bases to trimming and J lost 6 bases; unmatched junction nucleotides: 4. The CDR3 has 13 amino acids. Germline-derived CDR1 and CDR2 are MNHEY and SMNVEV (reference sequence). CDR3 sequence reads: CASSPRDRDGYTF. The CDR3 DNA sequence: TGTGCCAGCAGTCCCAGGGACAGGGATGGCTACACCTTC.

The chain recombines TRBV10-2 with TRBJ2-7, with 7 bases that match TRBD1. Germline CDR1 and CDR2: WSHSY and SAAADI. The CDR3 is 15 residues long. V lost 6 bases to trimming and J lost 2 bases; unmatched junction nucleotides: 10. The CDR3 nucleotides read TGCGCCAGCAGAGACCGTATAACAGGGGCCTACGAGCAGTACTTC. Residues: CASRDRITGAYEQYF.

This clone has only one observation. The genes are TRBV4-2 and TRBJ1-3; D gene unclear. Germline CDR1 is LGHNA and CDR2 is YNFKEQ. V was trimmed by 0 bases and J by 7 bases, leaving 7 bases between them. The length of the CDR3 is 13 residues. CDR3 residues: CASSQEGWNTIYF. DNA of the CDR3: TGTGCCAGCAGCCAAGAGGGGTGGAACACCATATATTTT.

The chain has TRBV30 and TRBJ2-2; no definite D call. The CDR3 spans 13 residues. The V gene's germline CDR1 is GTSNPN and CDR2 SVGIG (reference sequence). Trimming stripped 0 bases from V and 1 base from J, with 3 bases between. The CDR3 nucleotides are TGTGCCTGGAGTGTCAAGAACACCGGGGAGCTGTTTTTT. Amino acids: CAWSVKNTGELFF.

The chain combines TRBV19 with TRBJ1-2, with D perhaps TRBD1 (5 bases). This CDR3 is built from 16 residues. Germline V gene data show CDR1 as LNHDA and CDR2 as SQIVND (reference sequence). Trimming left V 4 bases short and J 3 bases short, with 18 bases between. CDR3 bases: TGTGCCAGTAGTACGGGGCGAAGAAGTTACGACTATGGCTACACCTTC. Protein product: CASSTGRRSYDYGYTF.

The chain combines TRBV15 with TRBJ2-7; D is ambiguous. V was clipped by 4 bases and J by 2 bases, with 15 bases between them. Germline-derived CDR1 and CDR2 are LNHNV and YYDKDF (reference sequence). The CDR3 covers 15 residues. The CDR3 sequence: CATSIPTDGPYEQYF. CDR3 sequence (DNA): TGTGCCACCAGCATCCCCACCGACGGACCCTACGAGCAGTACTTC.

V is TRBV11-3 and J is TRBJ2-2; 9 nucleotides line up with TRBD1. Germline assignment: CDR1 SGHNT and CDR2 YENEEA. The CDR3 is 16 residues long. Losses at the gene ends were 4 bases for V and 6 bases for J; bases not matched to a gene: 9. CDR3 bases: TGTGCCAGCAGCTCAGGAGGACAGGGGCTGGCCGGGGAGCTGTTTTTT. Protein: CASSSGGQGLAGELFF.

This chain joins TRBV6-4 and TRBJ2-1, with D perhaps being TRBD1 or TRBD2 (5 bases each). Trimming removed 5 bases at V and 13 bases at J, with 21 bases between. Germline CDR1 reads MRHNA; CDR2 reads SNTAGT. The CDR3 extends over 14 amino acids. Here the CDR3 DNA reads TGTGCCAGCAGTCGAGGAGAGGGGCTAGGCCCTCAGTTCTTC. This gives the protein CASSRGEGLGPQFF.

The chain is built from TRBV25-1 and TRBJ2-1, with TRBD1 matching 7 bases. The CDR3 sequence is 11 residues long. CDR1 and CDR2 from the germline V gene are MGHDK and SYGVNS. V lost 8 bases, J lost 12 bases, and 7 bases stayed unmatched. Written as DNA, the CDR3 is TGTGCCAGCCGTTTAGACAGGGTGCAGTTCTTC. Amino acid sequence: CASRLDRVQFF. The entire variable domain, with the rest obtained from reference TRBV25-1 and TRBJ2-1, is as follows: EADIYQTPRYLVIGTGKKITLECSQTMGHDKMYWYQQDPGMELHLIHYSYGVNSTEKGDLSSESTVSRIRTEHFPLTLESARPSHTSQYLCASRLDRVQFFGPGTRLTVL.

The CDR3 DNA follows: TGTGCCAGCAGCCAAGAGTCTGGCGGGGGGGCTGAGACCCAGTACTTC. Translating it yields CASSQESGGGAETQYF. The chain employs TRBV4-2 and TRBJ2-5; TRBD2 aligns across 9 bases. CDR3 length equals 16 residues. V trimming: 0 bases; J trimming: 5 bases; junction bases outside the gene matches: 7. The germline gives CDR1 LGHNA, CDR2 YNFKEQ.

The V and J genes are TRBV2 and TRBJ1-2, with a possible D match to TRBD1 (5 bases). The CDR3 sequence is 15 residues long. Trimming removed 6 bases from V and 4 bases from J, with 18 bases in between. The germline gives CDR1 SNHLY, CDR2 FYNNEI. CDR3 sequence (DNA): TGTGCCAGCAGCGTAACACGCCAGGGAGGCTATGGCTACACCTTC. Translating it yields CASSVTRQGGYGYTF.

The V call is TRBV28, the J call TRBJ1-4; D is uncertain. Trimming took off 6 bases at V and 4 bases at J, with 15 bases between the two ends. Per the germline V gene, CDR1 is MDHEN and CDR2 is SYDVKM. The CDR3 sequence is 15 residues long. The CDR3 nucleotides are TGTGCCAGCAGCTCCATTGGGCGTGATAATGAAAAACTGTTTTTT. Amino acid sequence: CASSSIGRDNEKLFF.

The CDR3 DNA sequence: TGTGCCAGCAGTTTCTTTGGGGGCGGTGAAGCTTTCTTT. Translated: CASSFFGGGEAFF. The chain couples TRBV12-3 or TRBV12-4 to TRBJ1-1; possibly TRBD1 for D (6 bases). The CDR3 contains 13 residues. V lost 3 bases, J lost 7 bases, and 12 bases lay in between.

This rearrangement joins TRBV2 to TRBJ2-1, with D possibly being TRBD1 (6 bases). Trimming removed 7 bases at V and 7 bases at J, with 26 bases between. Germline-derived CDR1 and CDR2 are SNHLY and FYNNEI. CDR3 length: 17 amino acids. The CDR3 reads CASTIFLGRGRGNEQFF. The CDR3 coding sequence is TGTGCCAGCACCATATTCCTGGGCAGGGGAAGGGGGAATGAGCAGTTCTTC.

This sequence joins TRBV27 and TRBJ1-2; D unclear. This CDR3 spans 15 amino acids. Germline-derived CDR1 and CDR2 are MNHEY and SMNVEV (reference sequence). Trimming cost V 5 bases and J 8 bases, with 21 bases left between them. The CDR3 sequence is CASSLRPRTILGYTF. The CDR3 region has the DNA TGTGCCAGCAGTCTAAGGCCCCGAACAATCCTCGGCTACACCTTC.

The rearrangement links TRBV6-5 to TRBJ1-2; 7 nucleotides line up with TRBD1. The CDR3 is 13 amino acids. Germline lookup yields CDR1 MNHEY and CDR2 SVGAGI. After removal of 7 bases from V and 10 bases from J, the junction contained 12 bases not matched to a gene. CDR3 nucleotides: TGTGCCAGCACTACAAACAGGGGTATCGACTACACCTTC. This encodes CASTTNRGIDYTF.

The rearrangement links TRBV27 to TRBJ1-2; no firm D call. Trimming stripped 0 bases from V and 0 bases from J, with 14 bases between. Germline loops: CDR1 MNHEY, CDR2 SMNVEV (reference sequence). The CDR3 is made up of 17 amino acids. CDR3 nucleotides: TGTGCCAGCAGTTTATCGATAACGGCTATCGCTAACTATGGCTACACCTTC. Encoded protein: CASSLSITAIANYGYTF.

The V call is TRBV4-1, the J call TRBJ1-2; tentatively, D is TRBD1 (6 bases). Germline assignment: CDR1 MGHRA and CDR2 YSYEKL. Trimming left V 3 bases short and J 3 bases short, with 14 bases between. The CDR3 runs to 15 residues. CDR3 sequence reads: CASSQGRDIDYGYTF. The CDR3 region has the DNA TGCGCCAGCAGCCAGGGCCGGGACATTGACTATGGCTACACCTTC.

This sequence joins TRBV3-1 (or the pseudogene TRBV3-2) and TRBJ2-7; 10 bases are shared with TRBD1. V was pared by 3 bases and J by 3 bases, with 2 bases of the junction left unmatched. CDR1 is LGHDT and CDR2 is YNNKEL in the germline V gene (reference sequence). The CDR3 length is 14 residues. In nucleotides, the CDR3 is TGTGCCAGCAGCCAGAGGACAGGGGGCTACGAGCAGTACTTC. Encoded protein: CASSQRTGGYEQYF.